Presented here are 14 T cell receptor beta chains from one specimen sequenced in a study of vaccination and CD4 T cells after COVID-19 (dated by TCRdb to between 2021 and 2024). Interpreted using the paper, the treatment or condition label stands for: approximately nine-day PBMC culture with coronavirus spike peptide pools or control peptides (ViraFEST assay). CD4+ T cells from unexposed donors were collected before the COVID-19 pandemic (2011-2018). No cognate antigen is known for these TCRs. The library relied on PCR. For sequencing, an Illumina iSeq 100 was employed. At the Johns Hopkins FTIC core, DNA from the cultured CD4+ T cells underwent TCR sequencing with the Oncomine TCR Beta short-read assay. Genomic DNA was extracted from the cultured CD4+ T cells with the QIAamp micro DNA kit. TCRdb reanalyzed the raw reads on its own, using fastp at Q25 for trimming and MiXCR for clone calling, and kept in-frame beta chains. Identical CDR3 proteins give one entry, which carries the most common genes and DNA. A total of over 8,500 distinct CDR3 sequences appear in this sample, about 27% of them only once. The ten largest clonotypes hold roughly 14% of the sample.

Sequencing was performed on CD4+ T cells from blood, cultured in vitro. These receptors came from a human donor in good health.

This clonotype was seen a handful of times. The chain combines TRBV19 with TRBJ2-6; possible D gene TRBD1, 6 bases. CDR3 size: 17 residues. The V end lost 7 bases, the J end lost 0 bases, and 16 bases lay between the germline ends. CDR1 and CDR2 (germline): LNHDA, SQIVND (reference sequence). The CDR3 sequence is CASTSRDTSSGANVLTF. Here the CDR3 DNA reads TGTGCCAGTACCTCCCGGGACACTTCCTCTGGGGCCAACGTCCTGACTTTC.

The CDR3 is CASSPTGAEDTQYF. The CDR3 nucleotides read TGTGCCAGCAGCCCAACGGGGGCCGAGGATACGCAGTATTTT. The chain joins TRBV7-3 to TRBJ2-3; perhaps D is TRBD1 or TRBD2 (6 bases each). CDR1 is SGHTA and CDR2 is FQGTGA in the germline V gene. CDR3 size: 14 residues. Trimming took off 5 bases at V and 6 bases at J, with 15 bases between the two ends.

In this sample, this clonotype turned up a few times. The chain combines TRBV15 with TRBJ1-5; 7 bases line up with TRBD1. The CDR3 has 15 amino acids. V dropped 5 bases and J dropped 5; count of bases not matched to a gene: 9. Germline V gene sequence: CDR1 LNHNV, CDR2 YYDKDF (reference sequence). CDR3 sequence reads: CATSGVGTAYQPQHF. CDR3 nucleotide sequence: TGTGCCACCAGCGGAGTGGGGACAGCCTATCAGCCCCAGCATTTT. Using reference TRBV15 and TRBJ1-5 for the parts outside the CDR3, the full variable domain is DAMVIQNPRYQVTQFGKPVTLSCSQTLNHNVMYWYQQKSSQAPKLLFHYYDKDFNNEADTPDNFQSRRPNTSFCFLDIRSPGLGDTAMYLCATSGVGTAYQPQHFGDGTRLSIL.

The chain recombines TRBV7-2 with TRBJ2-5; 7 positions match TRBD1. V was clipped by 1 base and J by 3 bases; unmatched bases: 2. The germline gives CDR1 SGHTA, CDR2 FQGNSA. This CDR3 is 14 amino acids long. The CDR3 is CASSLGGTEETQYF. The CDR3, as DNA: TGTGCCAGCAGCTTAGGGGGGACAGAAGAGACCCAGTACTTC.

The rearrangement links TRBV14 to TRBJ2-7, with D tentatively TRBD1 (5 bases). CDR1 is SGHDN and CDR2 is FVKESK in the germline V gene. V gave up 1 base and J gave up 7 bases, with 14 bases separating them. The CDR3 consists of 14 residues. The CDR3 loop is CASSQALTDREQYF. CDR3 in DNA: TGTGCCAGCAGCCAAGCCCTGACAGATAGAGAGCAGTACTTC.

J is TRBJ1-2 and V is TRBV28, with 12 bases that match TRBD1. CDR1 and CDR2 (germline): MDHEN, SYDVKM. The CDR3 is 19 amino acids. V was clipped by 4 bases and J by 7 bases; unmatched bases: 19. CDR3 coding DNA: TGTGCCAGCAGTTCCCCCGGTCCCCAGGCCGGGACAGGGGGCAGTGGCTACACCTTC. Translated: CASSSPGPQAGTGGSGYTF.

This chain connects TRBV11-2 to TRBJ2-7; 9 bases align to TRBD1. V lost 5 bases and J lost 5; bases outside the gene matches: 7. CDR1 and CDR2 from the germline V gene are SGHAT and FQNNGV. The CDR3 consists of 14 residues. CDR3 loop: CASSPLTGGNEQYF. The DNA for the CDR3 is TGTGCCAGCAGCCCTTTGACAGGGGGAAACGAGCAGTACTTC.

The V call is TRBV6-5, the J call TRBJ2-7; 8 bases agree with TRBD2. The CDR3 sequence is 12 residues long. Trimming took 2 bases from V and 6 from J; bases not matched to a gene: 0. The germline gives CDR1 MNHEY, CDR2 SVGAGI. In nucleotides, the CDR3 is TGTGCCAGCAGTTACCGGGGGGGCGAGCAGTACTTC. Its translation: CASSYRGGEQYF.

This clonotype has only one observation. This chain links TRBV7-9 with TRBJ2-5, with TRBD2 identical over 7 bases. The CDR3 is 14 amino acids. The trim removed 1 base at V and 4 bases at J, leaving 3 bases unmatched. The germline V gene has CDR1 SEHNR and CDR2 FQNEAQ (reference sequence). In nucleotides, the CDR3 is TGTGCCAGCAGCTTAGTGTTAGCGGGAGAGACCCAGTACTTC. Its protein is CASSLVLAGETQYF.

This clonotype came up a few times. The chain links TRBV6-1 to TRBJ1-3; 7 nucleotides line up with TRBD1. V was pared by 6 bases and J by 2 bases, with 7 bases of the junction left unmatched. CDR3 length: 15 amino acids. Germline CDR1 MNHNS, CDR2 SASEGT. The CDR3, as DNA: TGTGCCAGCAGCCAAACAGGGGCCACTGGAAACACCATATATTTT. Its protein is CASSQTGATGNTIYF.

This sequence joins TRBV12-3 or TRBV12-4 and TRBJ2-5; TRBD2 aligns across 15 bases. The CDR3 totals 17 residues. The J segment lost 5 bases and the V segment lost 4 bases, leaving 8 bases of the junction unmatched. For the CDR3, the DNA is TGTGCCAGCAGTTCTAGGACTAGCGGGAGGGCCCTGGAGACCCAGTACTTC. Translating gives CASSSRTSGRALETQYF.

In this sample, this clonotype turned up a few times. The rearrangement joins TRBV7-3 to TRBJ2-2; TRBD2 is a possible D gene (5 bases). V was pared by 8 bases and J by 4 bases, with 14 bases between. Looked up from germline, CDR1 is SGHTA and CDR2 is FQGTGA. The CDR3 has 14 amino acids. DNA of the CDR3: TGTGCCAGCGGTTTGGGGAGACCCACCGGGGAGCTGTTTTTT. This gives the protein CASGLGRPTGELFF.

This clonotype was observed a few times. The chain uses TRBV27 and TRBJ2-3, with 10 nucleotides matching TRBD2. V trimming: 3 bases; J trimming: 3 bases; junction bases outside the gene matches: 6. CDR1 is MNHEY, CDR2 SMNVEV, per germline (reference sequence). There are 16 residues in the CDR3. CDR3 residues: CASSFLLAGATDTQYF. In DNA, the CDR3 is TGTGCCAGCAGTTTTTTGCTAGCGGGAGCGACAGATACGCAGTATTTT.

The rearrangement uses TRBV9 and TRBJ2-5; D possibly matches TRBD1 or TRBD2 (5 bases each). CDR1 and CDR2 (germline): SGDLS, YYNGEE. The CDR3 length is 15 residues. V shed 0 bases and J shed 9 bases, with 18 bases lying between them. The CDR3 DNA reads TGTGCCAGCAGCGTAGGTGAGGGACGGGGTCGGGCCCAGTACTTC. This encodes CASSVGEGRGRAQYF.